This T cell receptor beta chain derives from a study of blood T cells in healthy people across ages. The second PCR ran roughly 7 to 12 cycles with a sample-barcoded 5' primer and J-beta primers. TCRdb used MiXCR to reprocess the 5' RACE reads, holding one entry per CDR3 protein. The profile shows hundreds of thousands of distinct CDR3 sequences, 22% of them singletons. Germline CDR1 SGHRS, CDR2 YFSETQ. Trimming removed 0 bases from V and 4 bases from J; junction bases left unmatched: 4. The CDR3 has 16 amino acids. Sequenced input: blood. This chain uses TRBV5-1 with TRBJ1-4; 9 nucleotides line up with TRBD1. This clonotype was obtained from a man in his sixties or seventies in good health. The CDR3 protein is CASSLGRTGVNEKLFF. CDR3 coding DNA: TGCGCCAGCAGCTTGGGACGGACAGGGGTTAATGAAAAACTGTTTTTT.